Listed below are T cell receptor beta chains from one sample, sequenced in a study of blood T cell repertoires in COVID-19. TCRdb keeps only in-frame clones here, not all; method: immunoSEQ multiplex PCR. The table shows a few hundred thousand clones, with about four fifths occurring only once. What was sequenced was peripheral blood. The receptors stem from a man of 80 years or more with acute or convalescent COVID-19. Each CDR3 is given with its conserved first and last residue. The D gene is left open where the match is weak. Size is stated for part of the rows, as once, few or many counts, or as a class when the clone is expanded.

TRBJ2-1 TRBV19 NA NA CASSIGRLYNEQFF TGTGCCAGTAGTATCGGCAGGTTATACAATGAGCAGTTCTTC
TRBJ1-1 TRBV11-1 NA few CASSPYRETEAFF TGTGCCAGCAGCCCCTACAGGGAGACTGAAGCTTTCTTT
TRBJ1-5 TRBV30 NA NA CAWKDNHLEGQPQHF TGTGCCTGGAAGGATAACCATTTGGAGGGTCAGCCCCAGCATTTT
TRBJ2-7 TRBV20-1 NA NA CSASRPLGTYEQYF TGCAGTGCTAGTCGACCTTTGGGCACCTACGAGCAGTACTTC
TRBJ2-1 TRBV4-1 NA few CASSQADPRAEPFF TGCGCCAGCAGCCAAGCGGACCCCAGGGCCGAACCGTTCTTC
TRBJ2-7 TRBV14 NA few CASSQPRRGLAHEQYF TGTGCCAGCAGCCAGCCCAGGAGGGGACTTGCACACGAGCAGTACTTC
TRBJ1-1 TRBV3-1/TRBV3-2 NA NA CASSQGQLNTEAFF TGTGCCAGCAGCCAAGGACAGCTGAACACTGAAGCTTTCTTT
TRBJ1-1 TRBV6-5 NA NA CASILDRGSAEAFF NA
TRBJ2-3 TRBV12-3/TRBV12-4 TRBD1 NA CASSATGGAQYF TGTGCCAGCAGTGCGACAGGGGGGGCGCAGTATTTT
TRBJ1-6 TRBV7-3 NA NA CASSLTQKNSPLHF TGTGCCAGCAGCTTAACCCAGAAAAATTCACCCCTCCACTTT